This T cell receptor beta chain stems from a study of blood T cell repertoires in COVID-19. Study in general: Researchers got acute and convalescent COVID-19 samples from the United States, Italy and Spain. T cells, B-cell-depleted T cells, or PBMCs provided the cDNA or gDNA that served as material.

Original data processing: Estimation of nucleated cell counts was performed using reference gene primer amplification. Produced via immunoSEQ multiplex PCR; TCRdb's table is partial and in-frame only. The V and J calls and the clone size are those of that table, but D and trimming were determined from the DNA. The table records 30,000 to 40,000 clones, roughly 78% of them present only once. The sequence was obtained from a man older than 75 with active or convalescent COVID-19. Material for sequencing was peripheral blood.

The chain's CDR3 is CASSVELGSRNEQFF. The DNA for the CDR3 is TGTGCCAGCAGCGTAGAACTAGGATCGCGTAATGAGCAGTTCTTC. The rearrangement links TRBV9 to TRBJ2-1; perhaps TRBD2 as D (5 bases). The CDR3 contains 15 residues. Trimming took 0 bases from V and 7 from J, leaving 14 bases between them. Germline CDR1 and CDR2: SGDLS and YYNGEE.